This T cell receptor beta chain was obtained from a study of radiation and T cells in renal cell carcinoma. Study-level points and caveats: In blood, top tumor clones expanded by 2 weeks, shrinking by 4. Without pretreatment biopsies, baseline tumor clonotype presence was undetermined.

Profiling relied on immunoSEQ multiplex PCR, and the TCRdb table lists in-frame clones only, not all of them. The sample records about 150,000 clones, about 86% being singletons. With 2 bases clipped from V and 1 base from J, the junction kept 4 bases outside the gene matches. Per the germline V gene, CDR1 is SGHRS and CDR2 is YFSETQ. The CDR3 contains 15 residues. Time point given: blood 4 weeks post-SBRT, at nephrectomy. The treatment here: 15 Gy SBRT to primary tumor, nephrectomy 4 weeks later. The patient's renal cell carcinoma had clear cell pathology. With regard to this clone: The target antigen is unknown.

The V call is TRBV5-1, the J call TRBJ2-3, with 7 nucleotides matching TRBD1. This receptor was identified in a woman aged 50 to 60 with renal cell carcinoma. The sequencing here drew on blood, taken from a patient whose treatment included radiotherapy and nephrectomy. CDR3 coding DNA: TGCGCCAGCAGCTTCGGCGGACAGGGCACAGATACGCAGTATTTT. It is translated as CASSFGGQGTDTQYF.